The present T cell receptor beta chain was sequenced within a study of T cells in Graves' hyperthyroidism and ophthalmopathy (dated by TCRdb to the late 2010s). Describing the broader study: Peripheral blood samples were taken at initial diagnosis, before any treatment was given. Whether ophthalmopathy could be predicted prospectively was tested in an independent validation cohort made up of about 18 hyperthyroidism patients plus 17 patients who later progressed to ophthalmopathy. In addition, the study compared T-cell repertoires in thyroid tissue and in blood from a handful of Graves' hyperthyroidism patients. For training and testing, the 80 to 100 patients in the discovery cohort were randomly divided in a 7:3 ratio. After blood sampling, hyperthyroidism patients were treated with methimazole at a starting dose of 30 mg daily, and ophthalmopathy patients were treated with high-dose intravenous methylprednisolone. To identify TCR V-J signatures that set the groups apart, the researchers used a discovery cohort of more than 95 patients, made up of under 45 with Graves' ophthalmopathy and around 58 with stable Graves' hyperthyroidism. TCR Vbeta CDR3 sequencing of approximately 140 peripheral blood samples (43 ophthalmopathy, 75 hyperthyroidism and roughly 17 progressor patients) is reported in the paper.

Inclusive of the bounding cysteine and phenylalanine, the CDR3 is 14 residues long. Just the 42-base CDR3 DNA is kept, in frame starting at base 1. CDR1 LNHNV and CDR2 YYDKDF are derived from the germline V gene (reference sequence). V lost 5 bases and J lost 10 bases, and the count of bases not matched to a germline gene is 11. This clonotype was counted many times. What antigen it recognizes has not been identified. Within one base of it there is no much larger clone, and no base qualities were kept. Ophthalmopathy patients had moderately to severely active disease, with a Clinical Activity Score of 3 or more, a NOSPECS grade of 4 or more, and a disease duration of less than 3 months. Exclusion was applied to patients with uncontrolled infections, other autoimmune diseases, pregnancy or lactation. Diagnoses relied on clinical symptoms, serum thyroxine and TRAb, thyroid ultrasound and orbital computed tomography. Ficoll-Paque density gradient centrifugation was used to isolate PBMCs from about 10 ml of fresh peripheral blood. Trizol reagent was used to extract total RNA, and RNA quality was then checked on an Agilent 2100 Bioanalyzer.

The paper's findings and limits, for the study overall: Most expanded thyroid clonotypes (frequency above 0.001) were also detected in blood, a finding suggesting that blood repertoires may reflect thyroid immune responses. In validation, progression to ophthalmopathy was predicted by the model with almost 71% sensitivity and 72.22% specificity, a median of approximately 6.5 months before onset. A model built on a 13 V-J signature distinguished ophthalmopathy from stable hyperthyroidism, reaching 85% to 90% sensitivity and 81.08% specificity in cross-validation and 80%/75% in testing. No statistical method was used to fix the sample size in advance, and group allocation was not hidden from the investigators.

The TCR beta CDR3 regions were amplified from RNA transcripts. For the first round of RT-PCR on the TCR CDR3, the HTBI primer set was used together with the Qiagen OneStep RT-PCR kit. A second multiplex PCR round built the libraries, followed by size selection and purification. Libraries were sequenced paired-end with 100 bp reads on an Illumina HiSeq2000. Per the authors' processing: SOAPnuke was used to process the raw data, removing reads that contained adapters or uncalled bases, had a mean Phred below 15, or lacked an exact match to the constant primer or identifier. COPE v1.2.5 was used to merge the high-quality paired reads, and each unique nucleotide sequence was defined as a clonotype. MiTCR v1.1 was used to align the clonotypes against IMGT TRBV, TRBD and TRBJ reference segments. Only V-J combinations with frequency above 0.0001, covering 98% to 99.2% of repertoires, were analysed. The TCS score was defined as F50 (clonal expansion) divided by E x V (chaos), with BLOSUM62-based TCRdist calculated between CDR3 peptides within each V-J. Welch's t-statistics and random forest reduced some 510 V-J features to 13, which were used in a naive Bayes classifier (R e1071). TCRdb cleaned the public reads at Q25 with fastp, built clones with MiXCR and kept in-frame beta chains. Rows are unified per CDR3 protein, each entry keeping the most common DNA and genes. V and J calls and clone size were set by TCRdb, not the authors. The sample table shows about 260,000 distinct CDR3 sequences, and 16% are seen once. The biggest ten clones account for less than 35% of the sample.

The chain uses TRBV15 and TRBJ2-1; 7 of the junction bases match TRBD2. Sequencing was performed on blood. The receptor was derived from a woman under 30 with Graves' ophthalmopathy. The CDR3 protein sequence reads: CATSFSTGGWEQFF. The DNA reads TGTGCCACCAGCTTTTCCACGGGGGGTTGGGAGCAGTTCTTC.